A single sample is the source of the 30 T cell receptor beta chains below, sequenced in a study of blood T cell repertoires in COVID-19. Repertoires were generated with immunoSEQ multiplex PCR, while TCRdb's copy carries only in-frame clones and drops some. The sample shows approximately 300,000 clones, roughly 80% of them seen only once. Material for sequencing was peripheral blood. The receptor source for this set is a woman aged 50 to 60 with active or convalescent COVID-19.

This chain connects TRBV19 to TRBJ1-6; D is perhaps TRBD1 (6 bases). The CDR3 is 13 amino acids. V shed 9 bases and J shed 6 bases, with 12 bases lying between them. Germline assignment: CDR1 LNHDA and CDR2 SQIVND (reference sequence). The CDR3 DNA is TGTGCCAGCGGGGACACAATTAATTCACCCCTCCACTTT. Its protein is CASGDTINSPLHF. Complete variable domain (other parts from reference TRBV19 and TRBJ1-6): DGGITQSPKYLFRKEGQNVTLSCEQNLNHDAMYWYRQDPGQGLRLIYYSQIVNDFQKGDIAEGYSVSREKKESFPLTVTSAQKNPTAFYLCASGDTINSPLHFGNGTRLTVT.

The V gene is TRBV5-4, the J gene TRBJ2-7; 12 nucleotides line up with TRBD1. Germline V CDR1 and CDR2: SGHNT, YYREEE (reference sequence). The CDR3 totals 16 residues. V shed 4 bases, J shed 3 bases, and the junction held 8 bases outside the gene matches. CDR3 DNA sequence: TGTGCCAGCAGCGCCGGGACAGGGGGCGCATACTACGAGCAGTACTTC. This gives the protein CASSAGTGGAYYEQYF.

The rearrangement links TRBV7-2 to TRBJ1-2; 8 bases map to TRBD1. Per germline, CDR1 SGHTA and CDR2 FQGNSA. Trimming removed 4 bases from V and 4 bases from J; junction bases left unmatched: 5. The CDR3 has 14 residues. Written as DNA, the CDR3 is TGTGCCAGCAGCTGGGGACAGGAAGTCTATGGCTACACCTTC. Amino acid sequence: CASSWGQEVYGYTF.

V gene TRBV2 combines with J gene TRBJ2-1, with D perhaps TRBD2 (6 bases). The germline gives CDR1 SNHLY, CDR2 FYNNEI. Deletions cut 3 bases from V and 8 bases from J, with 14 bases between. The CDR3 has 14 residues. The DNA for the CDR3 is TGTGCCAGCAGTGAGGCCCGGGAGTTCGATGAGCAGTTCTTC. It codes for CASSEAREFDEQFF. Full variable domain (remainder filled in from reference TRBV2 and TRBJ2-1): EPEVTQTPSHQVTQMGQEVILRCVPISNHLYFYWYRQILGQKVEFLVSFYNNEISEKSEIFDDQFSVERPDGSNFTLKIRSTKLEDSAMYFCASSEAREFDEQFFGPGTRLTVL.

The chain combines TRBV29-1 with TRBJ2-1, with 8 bases fitting TRBD2. The CDR3 is 14 amino acids. Losses at the gene ends were 6 bases for V and 6 bases for J; bases not matched to a gene: 10. Germline CDR1 reads SQVTM; CDR2 reads ANQGSEA. CDR3 sequence: CSVAGTSYGNEQFF. CDR3 DNA sequence: TGCAGCGTCGCCGGGACTAGTTACGGCAATGAGCAGTTCTTC.

The genes are TRBV9 and TRBJ1-2; 10 positions agree with TRBD1. Germline-derived CDR1 and CDR2 are SGDLS and YYNGEE. CDR3 size: 18 residues. After removal of 5 bases from V and 4 bases from J, the junction contained 17 bases not matched to a gene. The CDR3 protein is CASRAPGQGREGPYGYTF. The CDR3, as DNA: TGTGCCAGCAGGGCTCCGGGACAGGGGAGGGAGGGACCCTATGGCTACACCTTC.

V usage is TRBV9 and J usage is TRBJ1-5; a weak D match, TRBD1 (5 bases). Germline assignment: CDR1 SGDLS and CDR2 YYNGEE. The CDR3 totals 14 residues. V was trimmed by 0 bases and J by 8 bases, leaving 12 bases between them. The CDR3 loop is CASSVAGGRKPQHF. The DNA of the CDR3 is TGTGCCAGCAGCGTAGCGGGGGGTAGAAAGCCCCAGCATTTT.

This clone was observed a single time. The V gene is TRBV4-1, the J gene TRBJ2-1; 8 positions match TRBD2. The V gene's germline CDR1 is MGHRA and CDR2 YSYEKL. Losses at the gene ends were 0 bases for V and 9 bases for J; bases not matched to a gene: 7. CDR3 length equals 15 residues. CDR3 sequence: CASSQDRSSGFEQFF. CDR3 in DNA: TGCGCCAGCAGCCAAGATCGGTCTAGCGGGTTTGAGCAGTTCTTC.

The V and J genes are TRBV4-2 and TRBJ2-1; a weak D match, TRBD2 (6 bases). CDR1 is LGHNA and CDR2 is YNFKEQ in the germline V gene. This CDR3 comprises 14 residues. V shed 3 bases and J shed 10 bases, with 16 bases lying between them. The CDR3 reads CASSHRDSPGEQFF. CDR3 DNA sequence: TGTGCCAGCAGCCATCGGGACTCTCCGGGAGAGCAGTTCTTC.

The genes are TRBV6-5 and TRBJ2-1; D possibly corresponds to TRBD1 (5 bases). In germline, CDR1 is MNHEY, CDR2 SVGAGI. The CDR3 consists of 12 residues. With 6 bases removed from V and 5 bases from J, the gap between germline ends came to 8 bases. The CDR3: CASRDTNNEQFF. The CDR3 DNA follows: TGTGCCAGCAGGGACACTAACAATGAGCAGTTCTTC.

V and J are TRBV11-2 and TRBJ2-7, with a tentative D call TRBD1 (6 bases). This CDR3 contains 16 residues. V dropped 5 bases and J dropped 0 bases, with 17 bases sitting between them. The germline CDR1 and CDR2 sequences are SGHAT and FQNNGV. The CDR3 DNA is TGTGCCAGCAGCCCCATAAAGAGGGACAACTCCTACGAGCAGTACTTC. Its translation: CASSPIKRDNSYEQYF.

This clone was seen only once. The J gene is TRBJ1-2, the V gene TRBV27; maybe TRBD1 (5 bases). The CDR3 length is 14 residues. Trimming left V 2 bases short and J 8 bases short, with 15 bases between. Germline-derived CDR1 and CDR2 are MNHEY and SMNVEV (reference sequence). The CDR3 is CASSLRLSGAGYTF. CDR3 bases: TGTGCCAGCAGTTTAAGACTGTCTGGGGCCGGCTACACCTTC.

V gene TRBV6-6 combines with J gene TRBJ1-1; 7 nucleotides match TRBD1. Looked up from germline, CDR1 is MNHNY and CDR2 is SVGAGI (reference sequence). Trimming cost V 4 bases and J 7 bases; bases outside gene matches: 9. This CDR3 has 14 amino acids. CDR3 in DNA: TGTGCCAGCAGTTCCACGGACAGGCGTGGTGAAGCTTTCTTT. This sequence encodes CASSSTDRRGEAFF.

V usage is TRBV11-2 and J usage is TRBJ2-2; tentative D call: TRBD2 (5 bases). Germline assignment: CDR1 SGHAT and CDR2 FQNNGV. Deletions cut 2 bases from V and 5 bases from J, with 6 bases between. CDR3 length: 13 residues. CDR3 nucleotide sequence: TGTGCCAGCAGCTTAACGGGAACCGGGGAGCTGTTTTTT. Translated, it gives CASSLTGTGELFF.

This chain links TRBV18 with TRBJ2-7, with a tentative D call TRBD2 (7 bases). The CDR3 spans 17 residues. V was clipped by 0 bases and J by 7 bases, with 22 bases between them. Germline-derived CDR1 and CDR2 are KGHSH and LQKENI. CDR3 sequence reads: CASSPPLGRAQGGEQYF. The CDR3 DNA reads as TGTGCCAGCTCACCACCGCTGGGGAGGGCCCAAGGGGGGGAGCAGTACTTC. Drawing the rest from reference TRBV18 and TRBJ2-7, the complete variable domain is NAGVMQNPRHLVRRRGQEARLRCSPMKGHSHVYWYRQLPEEGLKFMVYLQKENIIDESGMPKERFSAEFPKEGPSILRIQQVVRGDSAAYFCASSPPLGRAQGGEQYFGPGTRLTVT.

A word on this clone: A junction boundary mismatches the germline segment, possibly from a read error. The CDR3 sequence: CASRIGFGRAADSNQPQHF. The CDR3 DNA sequence: TGTGCCAGTAGAATAGGATTCGGGAGGGCAGCTGATAGCAATCAGCCCCAGCATTTT. This chain connects TRBV19 to TRBJ1-5; D remains unclear. CDR1 LNHDA and CDR2 SQIVND come from the germline V gene (reference sequence). There are 19 residues in the CDR3. The complete variable domain, with remaining parts taken from reference TRBV19 and TRBJ1-5, reads DGGITQSPKYLFRKEGQNVTLSCEQNLNHDAMYWYRQDPGQGLRLIYYSQIVNDFQKGDIAEGYSVSREKKESFPLTVTSAQKNPTAFYLCASRIGFGRAADSNQPQHFGDGTRLSIL.

CDR3 DNA: TGTGCCAGCGGGACTAGCGGGAGTAGGGGGCCAGATACGCAGTATTTT. Translation gives CASGTSGSRGPDTQYF. V usage is TRBV28 and J usage is TRBJ2-3, with 14 nucleotides matching TRBD2. The germline gives CDR1 MDHEN, CDR2 SYDVKM. The CDR3 loop spans 16 amino acids. Losses at the gene ends were 8 bases for V and 4 bases for J; bases not matched to a gene: 8.

V gene TRBV5-1 combines with J gene TRBJ1-2, with 10 bases that match TRBD1. CDR1 is SGHRS, CDR2 YFSETQ, per germline. The length of the CDR3 is 16 residues. V lost 3 bases, J lost 7 bases, and 12 bases stayed unmatched. The CDR3 region is CASSWGQGSRELGYTF. DNA of the CDR3: TGCGCCAGCAGCTGGGGACAGGGGAGTCGGGAACTTGGCTACACCTTC.

V is TRBV18 and J is TRBJ2-1; D remains ambiguous. Deletions cut 3 bases from V and 7 bases from J, with 10 bases between. Germline V gene data show CDR1 as KGHSH and CDR2 as LQKENI. This CDR3 has 13 amino acids. The CDR3 loop reads CASSPMTTNEQFF. The CDR3 DNA reads TGTGCCAGCTCACCGATGACAACGAATGAGCAGTTCTTC.

The chain links TRBV10-3 to TRBJ1-1, with TRBD1 as a possible D gene (5 bases). With 0 bases removed from V and 7 bases from J, the gap between germline ends came to 12 bases. Germline V gene sequence: CDR1 ENHRY, CDR2 SYGVKD. The CDR3 contains 14 residues. CDR3 region: CAISESVVGDEAFF. Written as DNA, the CDR3 is TGTGCCATCAGTGAGTCGGTCGTAGGGGATGAAGCTTTCTTT.

The J gene is TRBJ1-1, the V gene TRBV18; D gene unclear. The CDR3 runs 14 residues. The ends were cut back, 6 bases at V and 0 bases at J, with 11 bases in the middle. Germline CDR1 is KGHSH and CDR2 is LQKENI. CDR3 bases: TGTGCCAGCTCCCGAAAAAACATGAACACTGAAGCTTTCTTT. This gives the protein CASSRKNMNTEAFF. The whole variable domain, remainder taken from reference TRBV18 and TRBJ1-1, is NAGVMQNPRHLVRRRGQEARLRCSPMKGHSHVYWYRQLPEEGLKFMVYLQKENIIDESGMPKERFSAEFPKEGPSILRIQQVVRGDSAAYFCASSRKNMNTEAFFGQGTRLTVV.

This chain connects TRBV5-6 to TRBJ2-2; 7 positions match TRBD1. V trimming: 5 bases; J trimming: 1 base; junction bases outside the gene matches: 8. The germline CDR1 and CDR2 sequences are SGHDT and YYEEEE. The CDR3 consists of 16 residues. CDR3 residues: CASSYWDRRNTGELFF. The CDR3, as DNA: TGTGCCAGCAGTTACTGGGACAGAAGGAACACCGGGGAGCTGTTTTTT.

The gene calls are TRBV18 and TRBJ2-1; 9 nucleotides line up with TRBD2. The CDR3 runs 14 residues. J lost 5 bases, V lost 6 bases, and 5 bases had no gene match. Germline CDR1 KGHSH, CDR2 LQKENI. CDR3 sequence: CASSWTSANNEQFF. CDR3 nucleotides: TGTGCCAGCTCCTGGACTAGCGCAAACAATGAGCAGTTCTTC.

The chain couples TRBV10-2 to TRBJ2-3; 15 nucleotides agree with TRBD2. V was pared by 3 bases and J by 0 bases, with 10 bases of the junction left unmatched. Germline-derived CDR1 and CDR2 are WSHSY and SAAADI. The CDR3 is 20 residues long. The CDR3 coding sequence is TGCGCCAGCAGTGATACCGGACTAGCGGGAGGGCCGGCGAGCACAGATACGCAGTATTTT. Protein sequence: CASSDTGLAGGPASTDTQYF.

The chain is built from TRBV9 and TRBJ2-5, with 7 positions matching TRBD2. The CDR3 loop spans 15 amino acids. Germline V lookup: CDR1 SGDLS, CDR2 YYNGEE. Trimming at V came to 0 bases and at J to 3 bases, leaving 5 bases not matched to a gene. CDR3 nucleotide sequence: TGTGCCAGCAGCGTAGGAGCGGGAAAGGAAGAGACCCAGTACTTC. Its translation: CASSVGAGKEETQYF.

Concerning this clone: Other DNA sequences in the sample encode the same CDR3. J is TRBJ2-7 and V is TRBV5-1; D perhaps matches TRBD2 (5 bases). V was cut by 0 bases and J by 3 bases, with 7 bases left in between. CDR3 length equals 13 residues. The germline gives CDR1 SGHRS, CDR2 YFSETQ. CDR3 in DNA: TGCGCCAGCAGCTTGGTAGAGGGCTACGAGCAGTACTTC. Translation gives CASSLVEGYEQYF.

The chain links TRBV28 to TRBJ1-5, with D possibly matching TRBD1 (6 bases). Trimming pared 6 bases from V and 4 bases from J, leaving 19 bases between. The CDR3 has 16 residues. Germline V gene sequence: CDR1 MDHEN, CDR2 SYDVKM. CDR3 amino acids: CASSSSGRGPNQPQHF. Written as DNA, the CDR3 is TGTGCCAGCAGCTCAAGCGGGCGGGGGCCTAATCAGCCCCAGCATTTT.

This sequence joins TRBV20-1 and TRBJ2-7; D may be TRBD2 (6 bases). This CDR3 contains 11 residues. The germline gives CDR1 DFQATT, CDR2 SNEGSKA (reference sequence). Trimming cost V 4 bases and J 6 bases, with 10 bases left between them. The CDR3 sequence: CSAIEGGEQYF. CDR3 bases: TGCAGTGCTATCGAGGGAGGCGAGCAGTACTTC.

The CDR3, as DNA: TGTGCCAGCAGGCGCCCCTGGCTAGCGGGAGGCCCTTCCTACAATGAGCAGTTCTTC. Translating it yields CASRRPWLAGGPSYNEQFF. The chain uses TRBV7-9 and TRBJ2-1; 11 bases are a match to TRBD2. CDR3 length: 19 residues. After removal of 6 bases from V and 1 base from J, the junction contained 14 bases not matched to a gene. Germline values: CDR1 SEHNR, CDR2 FQNEAQ (reference sequence).

The genes are TRBV2 and TRBJ2-4; D perhaps matches TRBD2 (5 bases). The CDR3 spans 15 residues. Trimming took off 6 bases at V and 3 bases at J, with 15 bases between the two ends. Per germline, CDR1 SNHLY and CDR2 FYNNEI. Written as DNA, the CDR3 is TGTGCCAGCAGGGCCCCCGGGGTGAGCAAAAACATTCAGTACTTC. Its translation is CASRAPGVSKNIQYF. The full variable domain, its missing parts supplied by reference TRBV2 and TRBJ2-4, is EPEVTQTPSHQVTQMGQEVILRCVPISNHLYFYWYRQILGQKVEFLVSFYNNEISEKSEIFDDQFSVERPDGSNFTLKIRSTKLEDSAMYFCASRAPGVSKNIQYFGAGTRLSVL.